This TCR beta chain stems from a study of breast tumors, draining lymph nodes, adjacent tissues. Study-level results: Tumors had less TCR diversity than lymph nodes, more than nontumor tissue.

The lymph nodes were axillary draining lymph nodes from breast cancer patients. This clonotype was observed a few times. Its matching antigen is unknown. V dropped 1 base and J dropped 0; count of bases not matched to a gene: 13. Germline loops: CDR1 SEHNR, CDR2 FQNEAQ (reference sequence). The CDR3 contains 20 residues. TCRdb ran MiXCR on the multiplex PCR reads and lists one entry per CDR3 protein. The sample has 270,000 or so distinct CDR3 sequences, 30% seen once; the top ten hold approximately 1%. This receptor was obtained from a female donor with breast cancer. Some clones in this sample may be carry-over from other donors' samples. Sequences were obtained from axillary lymph node tissue. V usage is TRBV7-9 and J usage is TRBJ1-5, with 9 positions matching TRBD1. The CDR3 here is CASSLDPHRGPFDSNQPQHF. The CDR3 DNA sequence: TGTGCCAGCAGCTTAGATCCCCACAGGGGGCCTTTTGATAGCAATCAGCCCCAGCATTTT.